This passage covers 5 T cell receptor beta chains from one sample sequenced in a study of shared clonotypes between healthy human individuals. Libraries were prepared by immunoSEQ multiplex PCR; TCRdb keeps only in-frame clonotypes and omits some of them. The table has over a million clones, around four fifths seen once. Sequenced input: memory CD4+ T cells sorted from blood. Subset denoted: CD45RA-negative fraction. Every receptor here comes from a man aged 18 to 30 in good health.

This chain uses TRBV6-6 with TRBJ2-1; weak D call: TRBD2 (6 bases). Between the trimmed V and J ends, which lost 5 bases and 6 bases, there was a span of 11 bases. Germline CDR1 reads MNHNY; CDR2 reads SVGAGI (reference sequence). The CDR3 is 13 residues long. CDR3 residues: CASSIGDSNEQFF. The CDR3 DNA reads as TGTGCCAGCAGTATTGGGGACTCCAATGAGCAGTTCTTC.

This clone was seen once. This chain uses TRBV19 with TRBJ2-1; TRBD2 aligns across 12 bases. The length of the CDR3 is 15 residues. V dropped 7 bases and J dropped 8; count of bases not matched to a gene: 9. Germline assignment: CDR1 LNHDA and CDR2 SQIVND (reference sequence). This chain's CDR3 is CASTNLAGGLDEQFF. The CDR3 DNA is TGTGCCAGTACCAATCTAGCGGGGGGGCTGGATGAGCAGTTCTTC.

This clone appeared a single time. One end of the junction fails to match germline, which may point to a read error. The genes are TRBV9 and TRBJ2-2; 7 nucleotides line up with TRBD1. Germline CDR1 and CDR2: SGDLS and YYNGEE. The CDR3 spans 16 residues. CDR3 coding DNA: TGTGCCAGCAGCGTTGGGACAGTAACGAAGACCGGGGAGCTGTTTTTT. Its translation is CASSVGTVTKTGELFF.

On this clone: Within the sample, other DNA sequences also encode this same CDR3. The chain is built from TRBV5-5 and TRBJ2-1, with no clear D. V was clipped by 5 bases and J by 0 bases, with 9 bases between them. The CDR3 contains 14 residues. The V gene's germline CDR1 is SGHKS and CDR2 YYEKEE (reference sequence). CDR3 nucleotide sequence: TGTGCCAGCAGTCCGCCCCCCTCCTACAATGAGCAGTTCTTC. Amino acids: CASSPPPSYNEQFF.

The rearrangement uses TRBV19 and TRBJ2-4, with D tentatively TRBD1 (6 bases). The germline CDR1 and CDR2 sequences are LNHDA and SQIVND (reference sequence). The CDR3 length is 16 residues. Between the trimmed V and J ends, which lost 4 bases and 0 bases, there was a span of 13 bases. Here the CDR3 reads CASSTRQATAKNIQYF. The CDR3 region has the DNA TGTGCCAGTAGTACCAGACAGGCCACAGCCAAAAACATTCAGTACTTC.